This T cell receptor (beta chain) was retrieved from a study of cytomegalovirus exposure and HLA in healthy donors. Points from the study as a whole: Sequences of the TCR beta chain were said to predict the HLA-A and HLA-B alleles of most subjects accurately.

V was clipped by 9 bases and J by 0 bases; unmatched bases: 2. The CDR3 runs 13 residues. CDR1 is MNHEY and CDR2 is SVGAGI in the germline V gene. The PCR ran on 60 Vbeta and 13 Jbeta primers. Generated by immunoSEQ multiplex PCR, the TCRdb table keeps only in-frame clones and is missing some. The sample shows about 62,000 clones, 65% to 75% of them seen only once. This clone was found a few times. The antigen remains undetermined. As for the donors, each was a healthy bone marrow donor. The material sequenced was PBMCs. The J gene is TRBJ1-3, the V gene TRBV6-5, with 7 positions matching TRBD1. The receptor was isolated from a woman aged 30 to 39 in good health and CMV-seronegative. In DNA form, the CDR3 reads TGTGCCAGTAGGGACAGCTCTGGAAACACCATATATTTT. Translation gives CASRDSSGNTIYF.